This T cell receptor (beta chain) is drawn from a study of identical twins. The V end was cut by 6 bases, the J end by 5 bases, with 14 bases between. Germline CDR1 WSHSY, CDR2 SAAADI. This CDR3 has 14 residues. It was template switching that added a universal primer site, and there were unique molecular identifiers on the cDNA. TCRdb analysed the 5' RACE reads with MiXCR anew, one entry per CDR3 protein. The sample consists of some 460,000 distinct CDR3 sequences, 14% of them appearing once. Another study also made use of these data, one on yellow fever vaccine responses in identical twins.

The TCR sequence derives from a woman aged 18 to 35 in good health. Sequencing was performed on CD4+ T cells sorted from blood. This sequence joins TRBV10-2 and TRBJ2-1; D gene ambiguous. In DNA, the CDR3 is TGCGCCAGCAGGCCTTTCTTTGCCAACAATGAGCAGTTCTTC. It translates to CASRPFFANNEQFF.